This paragraph reports one T cell receptor (beta chain). The data derive from a study of shared T cell receptors in the human thymus. The germline V gene encodes CDR1 SGHVT and CDR2 SQSDAQ. V was cut by 4 bases and J by 5 bases, with 5 bases left in between. This CDR3 is built from 11 residues. Clones were read by immunoSEQ multiplex PCR, and TCRdb kept only the in-frame ones, dropping some. The sample has 450,000 to 650,000 clones; around 78% are singletons. The same sample was also studied in work on human thymus T cells.

The chain carries TRBV7-4 and TRBJ2-5; D gene ambiguous. The clonotype comes from a boy in the first two years of life with a congenital heart defect. Sequencing input: thymocytes. The CDR3 DNA is TGTGCCAGCAGCTACGAGGAGACCCAGTACTTC. Residues: CASSYEETQYF. Based on the CDR3 plus reference TRBV7-4 and TRBJ2-5, the full variable domain is GAGVSQSPRYKVAKRGRDVALRCDSISGHVTLYWYRQTLGQGSEVLTYSQSDAQRDKSGRPSGRFSAERPERSVSTLKIQRTEQGDSAVYLCASSYEETQYFGPGTRLLVL.